Below, one T cell receptor (beta chain) is given with its context. Antigen: not known. Mismatch repair deficiency was confirmed in all patients, by PCR or immunohistochemistry. The TCR-sequenced patients were a few responders to pembrolizumab. The data belong to a study of PD-1 blockade in mismatch repair-deficient tumors. Study summary: All were previously treated, progressing patients with 12 mismatch repair-deficient cancer types. Overall study results and limits: Rapid post-treatment expansion, then contraction, generally preceding radiologic response, marked tumor-resident clones.

The method was immunoSEQ multiplex PCR; TCRdb's version includes in-frame clones alone and lacks a portion of them. The profile shows approximately 51,000 clones, 81% of them singletons. Germline values: CDR1 SGDLS, CDR2 YYNGEE. This CDR3 is built from 17 residues. V was pared by 3 bases and J by 0 bases, with 9 bases of the junction left unmatched. The sequence was collected from an adult with mismatch repair-deficient cancer. The V gene is TRBV9, the J gene TRBJ1-1, with 9 bases fitting TRBD1. The specimen comprised peripheral blood, sampled roughly 21 weeks after starting pembrolizumab. This CDR3 reads CASSAPRDRVLNTEAFF. CDR3 bases: TGTGCCAGCAGCGCACCGAGGGACAGGGTGTTGAACACTGAAGCTTTCTTT.